This T cell receptor beta chain comes out of a study of T cells after yellow fever vaccination. As for the study in general: Fractions with few cells were prepared using SMART-Seq v4 Ultra Low Input. General study points: Across the CD4 and CD8 compartments, a small share of clonotypes was present in both. Subsequent booster samples again held most clones from primary vaccination (96% CD4, about 86% CD8).

As to this clonotype: Antigen specificity is unknown.

Germline CDR1 is KGHSH and CDR2 is LQKENI. The CDR3 totals 13 residues. Trimming took 4 bases from V and 6 from J; bases not matched to a gene: 5. In making TCR cDNA, 5'RACE template switching added a universal primer site and UMIs to it. In TCRdb, the 5' RACE reads were re-called with MiXCR into one record per CDR3 protein. The data show tens of thousands of distinct CDR3 sequences, with roughly 7.4% seen just once and more than 35% held by the top ten. This chain uses TRBV18 with TRBJ2-7; 8 bases line up with TRBD2. Sequences were derived from CD8+ T cells sorted from PBMCs, sampled on the day of the yellow fever booster vaccination. The receptor was derived from a man aged 25 to 45 who received the YFV17D yellow fever vaccine. For the CDR3, the DNA is TGTGCCAGCTCACTCCCCGGGGGGGCCGAGCAGTACTTC. Amino acids: CASSLPGGAEQYF.